This T cell receptor (beta chain) was captured in a study of cytomegalovirus exposure and HLA in healthy donors. The overall study: From HLA-typed donors, an early data release held tens of millions of unique TCRs.

Amplification used 60 Vbeta primers and 13 Jbeta primers. Clones were sequenced by immunoSEQ multiplex PCR, and TCRdb holds only the in-frame ones, with some missing. The sample consists of around 170,000 clones, 65% to 75% of them appearing once. This CDR3 is 11 amino acids long. V was cut by 5 bases and J by 3 bases, with 5 bases left in between. Germline V CDR1 and CDR2: GTSNPN, SVGIG (reference sequence). In this sample, this clone turned up a few times. The target antigen is unknown. Overall study findings and caveats: An analysis was carried out at a later point. It showed that HLA-associated TCR beta chains were more clonally expanded than equally common non-associated chains. HLA restriction was apparent for most CMV-associated TCR beta chains in a later analysis. Segments of the TCR beta V type were, in most cases, productive about 90% or about 30% of the time in an earlier analysis.

The specimen was PBMCs. The sequence was obtained from a girl under 18 in good health and CMV-seronegative. J is TRBJ1-5 and V is TRBV30; D is undetermined. CDR3 loop: CAWGANQPQHF. As DNA, the CDR3 is TGTGCCTGGGGAGCCAATCAGCCCCAGCATTTT.